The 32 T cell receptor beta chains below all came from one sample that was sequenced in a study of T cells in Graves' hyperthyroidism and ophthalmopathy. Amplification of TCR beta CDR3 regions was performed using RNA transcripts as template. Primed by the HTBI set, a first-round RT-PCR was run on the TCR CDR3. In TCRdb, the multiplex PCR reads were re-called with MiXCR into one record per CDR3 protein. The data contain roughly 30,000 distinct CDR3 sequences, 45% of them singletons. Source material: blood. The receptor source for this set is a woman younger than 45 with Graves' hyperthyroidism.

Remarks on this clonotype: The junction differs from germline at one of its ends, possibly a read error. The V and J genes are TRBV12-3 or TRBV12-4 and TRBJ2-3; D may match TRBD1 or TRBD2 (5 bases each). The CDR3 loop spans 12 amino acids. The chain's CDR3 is CGSSLGTKTQYF. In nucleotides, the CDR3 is TGTGGCAGCAGTTTGGGGACGAAGACGCAGTATTTT.

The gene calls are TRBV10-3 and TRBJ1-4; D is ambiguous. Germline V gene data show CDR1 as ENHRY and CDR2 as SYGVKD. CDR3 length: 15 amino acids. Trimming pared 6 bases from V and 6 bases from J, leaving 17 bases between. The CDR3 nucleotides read TGTGCCATCAGCCAGCGGGAGGGCCTCGATGAAAAACTGTTTTTT. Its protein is CAISQREGLDEKLFF.

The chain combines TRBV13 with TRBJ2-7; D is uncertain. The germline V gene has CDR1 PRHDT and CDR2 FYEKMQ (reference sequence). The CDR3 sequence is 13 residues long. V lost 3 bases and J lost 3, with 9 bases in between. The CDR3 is CASSLGFNYEQYF. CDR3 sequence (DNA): TGTGCCAGCAGCTTGGGGTTTAACTACGAGCAGTACTTC.

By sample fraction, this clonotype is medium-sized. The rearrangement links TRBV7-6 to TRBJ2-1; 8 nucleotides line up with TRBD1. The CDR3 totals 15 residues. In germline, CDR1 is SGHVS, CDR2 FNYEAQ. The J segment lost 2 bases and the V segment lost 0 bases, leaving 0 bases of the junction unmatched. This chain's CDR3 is CASSLAGQAYNEQFF. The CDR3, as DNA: TGTGCCAGCAGCTTAGCGGGACAGGCCTACAATGAGCAGTTCTTC.

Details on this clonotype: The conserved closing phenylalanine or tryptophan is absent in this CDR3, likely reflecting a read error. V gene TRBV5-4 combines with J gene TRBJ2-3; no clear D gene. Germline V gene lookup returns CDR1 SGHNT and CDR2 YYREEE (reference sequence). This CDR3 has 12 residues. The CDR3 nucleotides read TGTGCCAGCAGTGGGTACACAGACACGCAGTATTCT. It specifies CASSGYTDTQYS.

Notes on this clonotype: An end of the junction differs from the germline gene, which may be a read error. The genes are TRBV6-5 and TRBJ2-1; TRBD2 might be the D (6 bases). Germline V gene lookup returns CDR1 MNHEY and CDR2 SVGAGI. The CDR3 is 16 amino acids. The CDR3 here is CANSYGSPGLNNEQFF. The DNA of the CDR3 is TGTGCCAACAGTTACGGGTCGCCGGGACTGAACAACGAGCAGTTCTTC.

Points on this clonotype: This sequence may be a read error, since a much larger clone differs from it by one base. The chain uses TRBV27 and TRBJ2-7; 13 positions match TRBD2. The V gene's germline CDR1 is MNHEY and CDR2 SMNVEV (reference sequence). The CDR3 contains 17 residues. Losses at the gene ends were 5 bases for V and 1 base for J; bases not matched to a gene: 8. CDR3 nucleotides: TGTGCCAGCAGTCCGGGACTAGCGGGGAGCGTGTCCTACGAGCAGTACTTC. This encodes CASSPGLAGSVSYEQYF.

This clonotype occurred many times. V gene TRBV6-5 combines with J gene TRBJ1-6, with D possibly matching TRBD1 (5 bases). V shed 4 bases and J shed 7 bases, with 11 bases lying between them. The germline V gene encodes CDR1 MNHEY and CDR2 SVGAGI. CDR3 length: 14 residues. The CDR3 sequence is CASSLGVMNSPLHF. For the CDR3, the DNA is TGTGCCAGCAGTTTGGGGGTGATGAATTCACCCCTCCACTTT.

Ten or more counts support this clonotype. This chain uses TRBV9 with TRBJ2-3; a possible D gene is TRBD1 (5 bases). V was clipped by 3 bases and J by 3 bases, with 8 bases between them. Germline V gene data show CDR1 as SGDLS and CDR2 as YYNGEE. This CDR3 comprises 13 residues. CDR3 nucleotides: TGTGCCAGCAGCGGGGGCCCTACAGATACGCAGTATTTT. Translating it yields CASSGGPTDTQYF.

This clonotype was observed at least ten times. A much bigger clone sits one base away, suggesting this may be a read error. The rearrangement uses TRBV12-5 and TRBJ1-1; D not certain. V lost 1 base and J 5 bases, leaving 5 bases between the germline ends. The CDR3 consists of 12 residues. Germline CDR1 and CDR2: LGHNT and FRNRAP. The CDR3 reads CASGLGVTEAFF. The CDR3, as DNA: TGTGCTAGTGGTTTGGGGGTTACTGAAGCTTTCTTT.

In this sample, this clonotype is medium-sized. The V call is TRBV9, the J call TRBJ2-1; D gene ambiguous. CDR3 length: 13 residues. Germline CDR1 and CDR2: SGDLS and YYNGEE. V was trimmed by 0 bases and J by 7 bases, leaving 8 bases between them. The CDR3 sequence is CASSVDQQNEQFF. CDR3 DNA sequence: TGTGCCAGCAGCGTAGACCAGCAGAATGAGCAGTTCTTC.

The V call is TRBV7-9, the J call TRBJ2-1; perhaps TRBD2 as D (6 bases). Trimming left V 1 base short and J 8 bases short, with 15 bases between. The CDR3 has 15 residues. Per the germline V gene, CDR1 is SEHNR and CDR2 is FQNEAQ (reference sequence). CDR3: CASSLEGTSNYEQFF. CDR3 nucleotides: TGTGCCAGCAGCTTAGAGGGGACTTCTAACTATGAGCAGTTCTTC.

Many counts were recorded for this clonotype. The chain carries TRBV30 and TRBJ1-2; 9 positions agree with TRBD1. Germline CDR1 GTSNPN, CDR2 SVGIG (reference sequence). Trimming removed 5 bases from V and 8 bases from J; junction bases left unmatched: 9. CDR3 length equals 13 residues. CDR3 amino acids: CAWGPGTGNGYTF. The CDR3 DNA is TGTGCCTGGGGCCCCGGGACAGGGAACGGCTACACCTTC.

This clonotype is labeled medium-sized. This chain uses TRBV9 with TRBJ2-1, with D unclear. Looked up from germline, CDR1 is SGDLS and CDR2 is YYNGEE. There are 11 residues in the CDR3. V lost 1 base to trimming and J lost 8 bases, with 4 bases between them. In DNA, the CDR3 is TGTGCCAGCAGCGTAAGGGATGAGCAGTTCTTC. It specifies CASSVRDEQFF.

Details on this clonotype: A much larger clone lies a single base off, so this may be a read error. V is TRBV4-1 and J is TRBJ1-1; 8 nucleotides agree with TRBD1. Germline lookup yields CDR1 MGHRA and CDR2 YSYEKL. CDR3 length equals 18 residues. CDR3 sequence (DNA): TGCGCCAGCAGCCAGGATACCGGGACAGGTCCTTGGTACACTGAAGCTTCCTTT. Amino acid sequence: CASSQDTGTGPWYTEASF.

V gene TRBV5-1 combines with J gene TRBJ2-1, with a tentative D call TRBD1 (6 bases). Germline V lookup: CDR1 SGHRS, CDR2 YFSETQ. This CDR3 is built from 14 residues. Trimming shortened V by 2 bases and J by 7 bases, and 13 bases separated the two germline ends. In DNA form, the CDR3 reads TGCGCCAGCAGCTTATTCAGGGGCTCTAATGAGCAGTTCTTC. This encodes CASSLFRGSNEQFF.

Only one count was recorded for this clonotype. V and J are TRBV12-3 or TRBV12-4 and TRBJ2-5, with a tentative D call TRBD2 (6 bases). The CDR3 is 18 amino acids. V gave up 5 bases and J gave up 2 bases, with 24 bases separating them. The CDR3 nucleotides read TGTGCCAGCAGTGCCCCTATGGCGGGGCGCCCCCCACAAGAGACCCAGTACTTC. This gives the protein CASSAPMAGRPPQETQYF.

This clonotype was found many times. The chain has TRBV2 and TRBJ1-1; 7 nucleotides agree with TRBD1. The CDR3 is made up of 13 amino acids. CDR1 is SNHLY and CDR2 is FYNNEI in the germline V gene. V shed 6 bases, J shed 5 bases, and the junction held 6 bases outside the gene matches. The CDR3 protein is CASRRDRGTEAFF. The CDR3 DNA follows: TGTGCCAGCAGGCGGGACAGAGGTACTGAAGCTTTCTTT.

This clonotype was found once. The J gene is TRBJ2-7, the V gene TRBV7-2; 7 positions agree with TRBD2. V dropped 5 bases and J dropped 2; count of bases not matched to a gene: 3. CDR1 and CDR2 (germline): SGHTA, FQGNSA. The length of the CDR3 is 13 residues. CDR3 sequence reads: CASSRSGTYEQYF. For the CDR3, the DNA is TGTGCCAGCAGCCGAAGCGGGACCTACGAGCAGTACTTC.

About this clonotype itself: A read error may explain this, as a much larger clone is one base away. The CDR3 nucleotides are TGTGCCAGCAGCAGTTTTGAGAGCTTGTGTAGGGAGCAGTACTTC. Translating it yields CASSSFESLCREQYF. The J gene is TRBJ2-7, the V gene TRBV27; D gene ambiguous. Trimming pared 6 bases from V and 7 bases from J, leaving 22 bases between. The CDR3 loop spans 15 amino acids. Germline CDR1 reads MNHEY; CDR2 reads SMNVEV (reference sequence).

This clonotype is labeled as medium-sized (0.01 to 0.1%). The CDR3 loop is CASSVVSGAVDTQYF. The DNA of the CDR3 is TGTGCCAGCAGCGTAGTTTCGGGAGCGGTGGATACGCAGTATTTT. V gene TRBV9 combines with J gene TRBJ2-3; perhaps TRBD2 as D (6 bases). Per germline, CDR1 SGDLS and CDR2 YYNGEE. The CDR3 totals 15 residues. The V end was cut by 0 bases, the J end by 6 bases, with 14 bases between.

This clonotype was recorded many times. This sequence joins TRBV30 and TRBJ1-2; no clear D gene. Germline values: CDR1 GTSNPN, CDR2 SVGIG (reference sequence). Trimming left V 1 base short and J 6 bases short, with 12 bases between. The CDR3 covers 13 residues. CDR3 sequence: CAWSDPPVDGYTF. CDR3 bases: TGTGCCTGGAGTGACCCTCCCGTGGATGGCTACACCTTC.

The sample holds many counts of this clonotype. In DNA, the CDR3 is TGTGCCAGCAGTTCCGGGACTCGACGGAACATTCAGTACTTC. Its translation: CASSSGTRRNIQYF. V and J are TRBV28 and TRBJ2-4; D perhaps matches TRBD2 (6 bases). V shed 4 bases and J shed 7 bases, with 14 bases lying between them. Germline CDR1 and CDR2: MDHEN and SYDVKM. The CDR3 loop spans 14 amino acids.

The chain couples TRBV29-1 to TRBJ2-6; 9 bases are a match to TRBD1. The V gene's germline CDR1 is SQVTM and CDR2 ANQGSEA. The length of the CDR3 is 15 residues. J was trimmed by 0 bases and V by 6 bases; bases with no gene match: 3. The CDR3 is CSVETGGSGANVLTF. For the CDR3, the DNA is TGCAGCGTAGAGACAGGGGGCTCTGGGGCCAACGTCCTGACTTTC.

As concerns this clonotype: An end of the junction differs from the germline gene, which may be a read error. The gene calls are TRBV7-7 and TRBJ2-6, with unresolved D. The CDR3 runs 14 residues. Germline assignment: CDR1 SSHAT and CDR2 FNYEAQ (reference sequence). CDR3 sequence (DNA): TGTGCTAGCAGCTTAGGGACTGGGGCCAACGTCCTGACTTTC. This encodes CASSLGTGANVLTF.

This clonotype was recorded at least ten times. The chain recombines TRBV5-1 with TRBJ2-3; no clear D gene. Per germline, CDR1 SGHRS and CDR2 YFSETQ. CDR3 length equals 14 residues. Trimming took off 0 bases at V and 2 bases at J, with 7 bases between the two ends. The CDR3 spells CASSLEVNTDTQYF. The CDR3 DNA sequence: TGCGCCAGCAGCTTGGAAGTCAACACAGATACGCAGTATTTT.

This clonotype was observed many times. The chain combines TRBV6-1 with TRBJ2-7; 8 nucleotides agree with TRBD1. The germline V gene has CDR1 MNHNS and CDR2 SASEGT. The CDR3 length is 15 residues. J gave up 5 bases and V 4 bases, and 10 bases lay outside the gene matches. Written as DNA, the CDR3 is TGTGCCAGCAGTGCTTTAGGACAGGGTGCCAACGAGCAGTACTTC. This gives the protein CASSALGQGANEQYF.

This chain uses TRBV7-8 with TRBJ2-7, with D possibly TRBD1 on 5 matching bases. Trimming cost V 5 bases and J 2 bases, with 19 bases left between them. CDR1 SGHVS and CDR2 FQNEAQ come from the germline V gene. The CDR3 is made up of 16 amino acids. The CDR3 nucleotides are TGTGCCAGCAGCCTCGACAGCTCTGGAAACACCTACGAGCAGTACTTC. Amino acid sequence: CASSLDSSGNTYEQYF.

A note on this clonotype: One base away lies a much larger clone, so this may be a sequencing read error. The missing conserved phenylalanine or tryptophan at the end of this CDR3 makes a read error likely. Here the CDR3 reads CAWSVLGTVYEQYL. The CDR3 DNA is TGTGCCTGGAGTGTACTTGGGACGGTCTACGAGCAGTACCTC. The chain employs TRBV30 and TRBJ2-7; D may be TRBD1 or TRBD2 (5 bases each). V was trimmed by 0 bases and J by 3 bases, leaving 12 bases between them. This CDR3 comprises 14 residues. Germline CDR1 is GTSNPN and CDR2 is SVGIG (reference sequence).

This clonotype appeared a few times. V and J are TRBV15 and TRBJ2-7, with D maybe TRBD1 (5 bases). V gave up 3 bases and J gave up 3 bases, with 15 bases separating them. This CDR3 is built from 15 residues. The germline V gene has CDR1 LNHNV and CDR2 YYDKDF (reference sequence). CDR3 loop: CATSSLGAGNYEQYF. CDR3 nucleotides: TGTGCCACCAGCAGCCTCGGAGCAGGGAACTACGAGCAGTACTTC.

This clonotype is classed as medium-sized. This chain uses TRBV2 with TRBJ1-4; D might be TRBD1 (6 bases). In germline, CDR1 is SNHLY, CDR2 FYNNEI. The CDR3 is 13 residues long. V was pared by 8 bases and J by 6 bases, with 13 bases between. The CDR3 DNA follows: TGTGCCAGCCTAGGGGGATGGGATGAAAAACTGTTTTTT. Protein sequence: CASLGGWDEKLFF.

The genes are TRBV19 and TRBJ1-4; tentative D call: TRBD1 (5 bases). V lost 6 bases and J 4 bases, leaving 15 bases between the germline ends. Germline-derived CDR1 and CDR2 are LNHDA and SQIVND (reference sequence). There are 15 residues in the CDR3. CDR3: CASSPGGGFNEKLFF. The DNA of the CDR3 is TGTGCCAGTAGCCCTGGGGGAGGCTTTAATGAAAAACTGTTTTTT.